The T cell receptor beta chain described here comes from a study of cytomegalovirus exposure and HLA in healthy donors. Germline V gives CDR1 SGHTA, CDR2 FQGNSA. The V end lost 3 bases, the J end lost 8 bases, and 13 bases lay between the germline ends. The CDR3 is 14 amino acids. The PCR contained 60 Vbeta and 13 Jbeta primers. Only in-frame clones appear in the TCRdb table, and some are missing; sequencing was by immunoSEQ multiplex PCR. The sample has under 200,000 clones; about 80% are singletons. A few counts support this clone. Sequences were obtained from PBMCs. This receptor was obtained from a man younger than 40 in good health and CMV-seronegative. The chain recombines TRBV7-2 with TRBJ1-4; D perhaps matches TRBD1 (6 bases). The CDR3: CASSLTGVGEKLFF. For the CDR3, the DNA is TGTGCCAGCAGCTTGACAGGTGTGGGGGAAAAACTGTTTTTT. The variable domain in full, completed from reference TRBV7-2 and TRBJ1-4, reads GAGVSQSPSNKVTEKGKDVELRCDPISGHTALYWYRQSLGQGLEFLIYFQGNSAPDKSGLPSDRFSAERTGGSVSTLTIQRTQQEDSAVYLCASSLTGVGEKLFFGSGTQLSVL.